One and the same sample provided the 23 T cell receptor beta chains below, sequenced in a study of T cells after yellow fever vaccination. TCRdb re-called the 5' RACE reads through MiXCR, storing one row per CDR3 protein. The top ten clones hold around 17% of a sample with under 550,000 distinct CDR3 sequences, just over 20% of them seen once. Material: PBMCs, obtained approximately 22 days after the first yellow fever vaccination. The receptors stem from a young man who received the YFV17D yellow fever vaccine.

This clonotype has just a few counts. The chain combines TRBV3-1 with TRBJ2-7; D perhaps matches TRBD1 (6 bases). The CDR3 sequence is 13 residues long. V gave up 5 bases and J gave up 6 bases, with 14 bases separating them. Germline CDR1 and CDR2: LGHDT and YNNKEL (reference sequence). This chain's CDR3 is CASSDTGTSEQYV. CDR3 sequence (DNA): TGTGCCAGCAGCGATACCGGGACATCCGAGCAGTACGTC.

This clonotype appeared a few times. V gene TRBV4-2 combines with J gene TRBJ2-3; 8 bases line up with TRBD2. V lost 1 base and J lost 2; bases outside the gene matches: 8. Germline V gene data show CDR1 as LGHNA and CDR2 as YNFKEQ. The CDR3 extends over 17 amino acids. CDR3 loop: CASSQGDGGGYTDTQYF. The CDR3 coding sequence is TGTGCCAGCAGCCAAGGTGACGGGGGGGGGTACACAGATACGCAGTATTTT.

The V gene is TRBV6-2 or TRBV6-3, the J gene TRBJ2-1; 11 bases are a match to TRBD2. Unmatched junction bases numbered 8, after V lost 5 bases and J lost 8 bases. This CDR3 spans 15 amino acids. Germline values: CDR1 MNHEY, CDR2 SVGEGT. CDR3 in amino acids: CASSKTSGGNDEQFF. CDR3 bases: TGTGCCAGCAGTAAAACTAGCGGGGGTAATGATGAGCAGTTCTTC.

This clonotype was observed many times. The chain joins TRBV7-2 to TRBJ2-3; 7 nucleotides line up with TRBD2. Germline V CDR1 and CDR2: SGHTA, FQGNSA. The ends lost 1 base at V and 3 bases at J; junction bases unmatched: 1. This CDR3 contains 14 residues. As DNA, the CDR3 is TGTGCCAGCAGCTTAGTGCGGGGGACAGATACGCAGTATTTT. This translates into CASSLVRGTDTQYF. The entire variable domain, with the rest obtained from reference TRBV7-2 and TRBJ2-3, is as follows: GAGVSQSPSNKVTEKGKDVELRCDPISGHTALYWYRQSLGQGLEFLIYFQGNSAPDKSGLPSDRFSAERTGGSVSTLTIQRTQQEDSAVYLCASSLVRGTDTQYFGPGTRLTVL.

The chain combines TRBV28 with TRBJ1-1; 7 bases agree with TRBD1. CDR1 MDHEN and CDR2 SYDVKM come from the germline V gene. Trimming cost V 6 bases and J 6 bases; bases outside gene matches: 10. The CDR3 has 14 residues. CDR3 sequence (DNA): TGTGCCAGCAGCCCTTACAGGGGATACTCTGAAGCTTTCTTT. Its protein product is CASSPYRGYSEAFF. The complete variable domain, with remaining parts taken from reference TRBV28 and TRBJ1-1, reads DVKVTQSSRYLVKRTGEKVFLECVQDMDHENMFWYRQDPGLGLRLIYFSYDVKMKEKGDIPEGYSVSREKKERFSLILESASTNQTSMYLCASSPYRGYSEAFFGQGTRLTVV.

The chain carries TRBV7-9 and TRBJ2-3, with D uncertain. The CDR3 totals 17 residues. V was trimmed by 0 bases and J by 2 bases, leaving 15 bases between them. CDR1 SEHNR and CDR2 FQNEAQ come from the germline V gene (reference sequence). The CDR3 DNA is TGTGCCAGCAGCTTAGCGCTAAGCCTAGTCTACACAGATACGCAGTATTTT. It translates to CASSLALSLVYTDTQYF.

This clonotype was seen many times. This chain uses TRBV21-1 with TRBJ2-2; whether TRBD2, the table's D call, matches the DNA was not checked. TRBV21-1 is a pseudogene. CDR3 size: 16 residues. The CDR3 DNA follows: TGTGCCAGCAGCAAAGCGCTAGCGGGGAACACCGGGGAGCTGTTTTTT. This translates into CASSKALAGNTGELFF.

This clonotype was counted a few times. The DNA for the CDR3 is TGTGCCAGCAGCCCGGGACACACCTCAGAGACCCAGTACTTC. This codes for CASSPGHTSETQYF. The V call is TRBV6-2 or TRBV6-3, the J call TRBJ2-5, with a tentative D call TRBD1 (6 bases). Germline loops: CDR1 MNHEY, CDR2 SVGEGT. Trimming pared 6 bases from V and 4 bases from J, leaving 15 bases between. The CDR3 is 14 amino acids.

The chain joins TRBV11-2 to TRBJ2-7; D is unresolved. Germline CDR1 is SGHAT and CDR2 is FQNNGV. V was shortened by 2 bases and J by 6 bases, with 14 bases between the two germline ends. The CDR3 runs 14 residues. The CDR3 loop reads CASSLSSSFSEQYV. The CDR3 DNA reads TGTGCCAGCAGCTTATCGTCTAGTTTCTCCGAGCAGTACGTC.

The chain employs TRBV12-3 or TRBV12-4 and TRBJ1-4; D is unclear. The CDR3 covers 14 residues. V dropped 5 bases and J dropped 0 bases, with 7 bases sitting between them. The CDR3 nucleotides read TGTGCCAGCAGTCAGATGACAACTAATGAAAAACTGTTTTTT. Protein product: CASSQMTTNEKLFF.

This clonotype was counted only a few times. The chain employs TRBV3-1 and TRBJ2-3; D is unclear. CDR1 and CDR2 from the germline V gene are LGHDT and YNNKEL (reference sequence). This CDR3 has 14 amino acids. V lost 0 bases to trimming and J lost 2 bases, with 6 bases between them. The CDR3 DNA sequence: TGTGCCAGCAGCCAAGATACCGCCACAGATACGCAGTATTTT. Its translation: CASSQDTATDTQYF.

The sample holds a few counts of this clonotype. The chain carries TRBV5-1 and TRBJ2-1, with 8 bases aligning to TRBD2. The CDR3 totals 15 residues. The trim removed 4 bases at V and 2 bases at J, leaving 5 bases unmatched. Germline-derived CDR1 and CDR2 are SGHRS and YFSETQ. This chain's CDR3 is CASSPGGAAYNEQFF. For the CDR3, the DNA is TGCGCCAGCAGCCCCGGGGGGGCCGCCTACAATGAGCAGTTCTTC.

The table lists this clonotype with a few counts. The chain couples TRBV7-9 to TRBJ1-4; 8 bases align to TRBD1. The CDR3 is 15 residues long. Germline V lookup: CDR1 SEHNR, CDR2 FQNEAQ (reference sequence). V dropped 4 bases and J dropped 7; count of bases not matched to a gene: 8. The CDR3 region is CASSSRTGQSEKLFF. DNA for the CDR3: TGTGCCAGCAGCTCCCGGACAGGGCAAAGTGAAAAACTGTTTTTT.

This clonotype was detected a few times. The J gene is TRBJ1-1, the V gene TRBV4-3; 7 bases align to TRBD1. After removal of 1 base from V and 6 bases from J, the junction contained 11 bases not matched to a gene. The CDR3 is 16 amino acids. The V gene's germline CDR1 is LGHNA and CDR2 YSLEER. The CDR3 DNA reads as TGCGCCAGCAGCCAAGGATGGCTAACAGGGGACTCTGAAGCTTTCTTT. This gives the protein CASSQGWLTGDSEAFF.

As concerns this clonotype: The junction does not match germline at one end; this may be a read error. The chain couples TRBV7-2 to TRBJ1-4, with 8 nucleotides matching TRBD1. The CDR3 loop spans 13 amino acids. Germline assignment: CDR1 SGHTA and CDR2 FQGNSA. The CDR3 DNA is TGTGCCAGCAGCCAGGGGGCAGGGGAAAAACAGTTTTTT. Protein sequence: CASSQGAGEKQFF.

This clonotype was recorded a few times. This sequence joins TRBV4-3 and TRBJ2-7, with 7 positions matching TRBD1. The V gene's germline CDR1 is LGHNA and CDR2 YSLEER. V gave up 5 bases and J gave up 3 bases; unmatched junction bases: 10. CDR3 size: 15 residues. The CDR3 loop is CASSRSGTANYEQYF. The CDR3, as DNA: TGCGCCAGCAGCAGATCCGGGACAGCTAACTACGAGCAGTACTTC.

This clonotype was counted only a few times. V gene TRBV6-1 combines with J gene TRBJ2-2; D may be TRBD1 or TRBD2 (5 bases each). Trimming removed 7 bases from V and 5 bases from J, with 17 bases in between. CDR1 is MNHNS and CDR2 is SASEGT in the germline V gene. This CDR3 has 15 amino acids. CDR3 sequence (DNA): TGTGCCAGCACCCCCTTTGTCGAGGGGACCGGGGAGCTGTTTTTT. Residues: CASTPFVEGTGELFF.

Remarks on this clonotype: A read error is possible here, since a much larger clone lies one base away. CDR3 region: CAGSSTATNEKLFF. DNA of the CDR3: TGTGCCGGCAGCTCCACTGCAACTAATGAAAAACTGTTTTTT. This chain joins TRBV7-2 and TRBJ1-4; no clear D. CDR1 is SGHTA, CDR2 FQGNSA, per germline. This CDR3 comprises 14 residues.

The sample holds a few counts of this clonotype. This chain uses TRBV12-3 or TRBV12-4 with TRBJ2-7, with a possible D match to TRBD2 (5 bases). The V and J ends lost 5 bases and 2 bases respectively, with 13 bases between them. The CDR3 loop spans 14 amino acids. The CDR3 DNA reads TGTGCCAGCAGTGACGCTGACGGGACCTACGAGCAGTACTTC. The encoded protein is CASSDADGTYEQYF.

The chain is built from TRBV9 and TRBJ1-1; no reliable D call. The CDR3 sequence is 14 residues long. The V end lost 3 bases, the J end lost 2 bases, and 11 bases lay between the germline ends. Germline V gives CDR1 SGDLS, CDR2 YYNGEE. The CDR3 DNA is TGTGCCAGCAGCGCGACGGCAAAAAACACTGAAGCTTTCTTT. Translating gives CASSATAKNTEAFF.

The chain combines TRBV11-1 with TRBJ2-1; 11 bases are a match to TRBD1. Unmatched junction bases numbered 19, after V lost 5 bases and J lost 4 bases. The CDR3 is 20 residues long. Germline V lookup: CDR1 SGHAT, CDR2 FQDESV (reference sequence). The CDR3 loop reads CASSQRPLRLWDRGYNEQFF. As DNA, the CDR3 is TGTGCCAGCAGCCAAAGGCCTCTCCGGCTTTGGGACAGGGGGTACAATGAGCAGTTCTTC.

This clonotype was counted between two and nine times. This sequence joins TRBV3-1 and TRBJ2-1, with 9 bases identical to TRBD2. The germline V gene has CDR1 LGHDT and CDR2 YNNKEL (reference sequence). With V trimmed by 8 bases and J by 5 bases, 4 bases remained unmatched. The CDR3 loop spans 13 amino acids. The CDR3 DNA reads TGTGCCAGCGGACTAGCGCTTGACAATGAGCAGTTCTTC. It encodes CASGLALDNEQFF.

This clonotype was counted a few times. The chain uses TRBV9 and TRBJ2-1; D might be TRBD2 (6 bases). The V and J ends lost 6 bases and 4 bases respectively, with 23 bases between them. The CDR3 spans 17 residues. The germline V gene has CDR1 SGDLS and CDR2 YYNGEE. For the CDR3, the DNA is TGTGCCAGCACCGGCCTGGCGGGGATAGGGGTGTACAATGAGCAGTTCTTC. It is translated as CASTGLAGIGVYNEQFF. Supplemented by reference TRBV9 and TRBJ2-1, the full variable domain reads DSGVTQTPKHLITATGQRVTLRCSPRSGDLSVYWYQQSLDQGLQFLIQYYNGEERAKGNILERFSAQQFPDLHSELNLSSLELGDSALYFCASTGLAGIGVYNEQFFGPGTRLTVL.